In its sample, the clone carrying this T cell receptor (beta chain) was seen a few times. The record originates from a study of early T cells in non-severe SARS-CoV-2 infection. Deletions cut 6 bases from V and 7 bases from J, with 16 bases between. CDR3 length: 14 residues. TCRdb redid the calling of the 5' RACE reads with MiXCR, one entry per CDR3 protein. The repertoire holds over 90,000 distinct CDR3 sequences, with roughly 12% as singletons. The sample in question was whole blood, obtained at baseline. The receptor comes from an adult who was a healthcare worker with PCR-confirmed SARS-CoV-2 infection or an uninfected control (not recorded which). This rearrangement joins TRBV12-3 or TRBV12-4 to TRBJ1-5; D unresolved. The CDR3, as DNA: TGTGCCAGCAGCCGCGATCGGGAGGACCAGCCCCAGCATTTT. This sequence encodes CASSRDREDQPQHF.